Each of the 7 T cell receptor beta chains below was sequenced from the same sample in a study of CD8 T cells in Susac syndrome. An input of about 0.5 to 1 ug of RNA was subjected to reverse transcription using random hexamers. TCRdb reanalysed the immunoSEQ multiplex PCR reads using MiXCR and keeps one entry per CDR3 protein. The repertoire consists of 180,000 or so distinct CDR3 sequences, with 90% to 95% occurring once and the leading ten covering 0.085% to 0.095%. The source material was CD4+ T cells from PBMCs. These receptors were collected from a human donor with multiple sclerosis.

This clonotype was counted only a few times. This chain joins TRBV24-1 and TRBJ2-7, with D uncertain. Germline CDR1 is KGHDR and CDR2 is SFDVKD. Deletions cut 3 bases from V and 3 bases from J, with 5 bases between. The length of the CDR3 is 12 residues. The CDR3 here is CATSDGSYEQYF. The CDR3 DNA follows: TGTGCCACCAGTGATGGCAGCTACGAGCAGTACTTC.

V usage is TRBV20-1 and J usage is TRBJ2-2; D possibly corresponds to TRBD2 (5 bases). The ends were cut back, 5 bases at V and 1 base at J, with 8 bases in the middle. Germline V gene sequence: CDR1 DFQATT, CDR2 SNEGSKA (reference sequence). This CDR3 has 13 amino acids. The CDR3 DNA follows: TGCAGTGCTGGACGGGGGAACACCGGGGAGCTGTTTTTT. Amino acids: CSAGRGNTGELFF.

This chain links TRBV30 with TRBJ2-6; D perhaps matches TRBD1 (5 bases). Looked up from germline, CDR1 is GTSNPN and CDR2 is SVGIG (reference sequence). The CDR3 is 15 amino acids. Trimming shortened V by 1 base and J by 2 bases, and 9 bases separated the two germline ends. The CDR3 protein is CAWSAGLPGANVLTF. DNA of the CDR3: TGTGCCTGGAGTGCAGGGCTCCCTGGGGCCAACGTCCTGACTTTC.

The chain uses TRBV28 and TRBJ1-4, with D unclear. Germline V gene data show CDR1 as MDHEN and CDR2 as SYDVKM. This CDR3 comprises 11 residues. Trimming stripped 6 bases from V and 7 bases from J, with 6 bases between. The CDR3, as DNA: TGTGCCAGCAGGACCAGTGAAAAACTGTTTTTT. It codes for CASRTSEKLFF. Based on the CDR3 plus reference TRBV28 and TRBJ1-4, the full variable domain is DVKVTQSSRYLVKRTGEKVFLECVQDMDHENMFWYRQDPGLGLRLIYFSYDVKMKEKGDIPEGYSVSREKKERFSLILESASTNQTSMYLCASRTSEKLFFGSGTQLSVL.

Here the CDR3 DNA reads TGCGCCAGCAGCCCAGGGACTAGCGGGTCCACCTACGAGCAGTACTTC. It encodes CASSPGTSGSTYEQYF. The chain uses TRBV5-1 and TRBJ2-7, with TRBD2 matching 12 bases. Germline V gene data show CDR1 as SGHRS and CDR2 as YFSETQ. CDR3 length: 16 amino acids. V shed 4 bases, J shed 2 bases, and the junction held 7 bases outside the gene matches.

The rearrangement links TRBV20-1 to TRBJ2-7; D unresolved. Germline values: CDR1 DFQATT, CDR2 SNEGSKA (reference sequence). Trimming removed 3 bases from V and 3 bases from J, with 18 bases in between. The length of the CDR3 is 15 residues. The CDR3 is CSASPVYARFYEQYF. The CDR3 DNA reads as TGCAGTGCTAGTCCGGTGTACGCCAGATTCTACGAGCAGTACTTC.

This rearrangement joins TRBV30 to TRBJ2-7; D possibly corresponds to TRBD1 (5 bases). The V gene's germline CDR1 is GTSNPN and CDR2 SVGIG (reference sequence). The length of the CDR3 is 11 residues. Trimming left V 7 bases short and J 6 bases short, with 13 bases between. The CDR3, as DNA: TGTGCCTCGACCGTGGGGCCCGAGCAGTACTTC. Amino acids: CASTVGPEQYF.